This paragraph reports one T cell receptor (beta chain). This table comes from immunoSEQ multiplex PCR, and its TCRdb copy is limited to in-frame clones, with some not included. The sample holds over 90,000 clones, 74% seen once. This entry comes from a study of blood T cell repertoires in COVID-19. Study information: In each case, the material was cDNA or gDNA derived from T cells, B-cell-depleted T cells, or PBMCs.

Followed longitudinally, the Seattle patients had been enrolled during active infection. Sequencing was done on a sample of peripheral blood. This TCR was sampled from a man between 65 and 85 years old with COVID-19, enrolled during active disease.

In nucleotides, the CDR3 is TGCGCCAGCAGCCGGACTAGCGGGAATAGGAATGAGCAGTTCTTC. This encodes CASSRTSGNRNEQFF. The V and J genes are TRBV4-3 and TRBJ2-1; TRBD2 matches 12 bases. CDR3 size: 15 residues. Trimming at V came to 4 bases and at J to 7 bases, leaving 5 bases not matched to a gene. Germline CDR1 LGHNA, CDR2 YSLEER.